This entry lists 28 T cell receptor beta chains sequenced from one sample in a study of blood T cell repertoires in COVID-19 (dated by TCRdb to about 2020). The method behind the library was the immunoSEQ multiplex PCR assay. TCRdb stores this immuneACCESS table with in-frame sequences only. Part of the clones is absent; in the studies checked, under half of the shortfall reflects unresolved V genes, and no reason is known for the rest. A total of some 180,000 clones appear in this sample, roughly 89% of them only once. Under 4% of the sample is taken by the ten largest. Sequenced material: PBMCs or T cells enriched from blood (not recorded which). These receptors originate from a woman aged 25-40 years who had been exposed to COVID-19.

This clone was recorded many times. The chain links TRBV27 to TRBJ2-5; the D is unclear. The V gene lost 0 bases and the J gene lost 5 bases, with 13 bases spanning the gap. Germline CDR1 and CDR2: MNHEY and SMNVEV (reference sequence). The CDR3 is 15 amino acids. The CDR3 coding sequence is TGTGCCAGCAGTTTATCCAGACATCGACGGGAGACCCAGTACTTC. Translated: CASSLSRHRRETQYF.

The chain uses TRBV7-9 and TRBJ2-3, with 8 positions matching TRBD1. Germline CDR1 reads SEHNR; CDR2 reads FQNEAQ (reference sequence). The CDR3 loop spans 17 amino acids. The trim removed 6 bases at V and 2 bases at J, leaving 13 bases unmatched. In DNA form, the CDR3 reads TGTGCCAGCAGGGGTACCGACAGGGGACAACTCACAGATACGCAGTATTTT. Its protein is CASRGTDRGQLTDTQYF. Variable domain in full (rest from reference TRBV7-9 and TRBJ2-3): DTGVSQNPRHKITKRGQNVTFRCDPISEHNRLYWYRQTLGQGPEFLTYFQNEAQLEKSRLLSDRFSAERPKGSFSTLEIQRTEQGDSAMYLCASRGTDRGQLTDTQYFGPGTRLTVL.

This clone was seen a single time. This chain connects TRBV10-3 to TRBJ2-3; 8 nucleotides match TRBD2. Germline V gene data show CDR1 as ENHRY and CDR2 as SYGVKD. This CDR3 has 15 residues. V shed 9 bases, J shed 0 bases, and the junction held 8 bases outside the gene matches. The CDR3 coding sequence is TGTGCCATGGGGGGTAGCGGGGTCAGCACAGATACGCAGTATTTT. Translated, it gives CAMGGSGVSTDTQYF.

With regard to this clone: At one of its ends the junction is not consistent with the germline gene, which may arise from a read error. V and J are TRBV7-7 and TRBJ2-1; TRBD1 agrees at 7 bases. This CDR3 spans 15 amino acids. Per germline, CDR1 SSHAT and CDR2 FNYEAQ (reference sequence). The CDR3 is CASSLEQQGSNEQFF. The DNA of the CDR3 is TGTGCTAGCAGCTTAGAGCAACAGGGGAGCAATGAGCAGTTCTTC.

This chain links TRBV18 with TRBJ1-1; 10 positions agree with TRBD1. This CDR3 has 17 amino acids. Losses at the gene ends were 5 bases for V and 3 bases for J; bases not matched to a gene: 12. Looked up from germline, CDR1 is KGHSH and CDR2 is LQKENI. The CDR3 protein is CASSMPGQGKIDTEAFF. In DNA, the CDR3 is TGTGCCAGCTCAATGCCGGGACAGGGGAAGATCGACACTGAAGCTTTCTTT.

The CDR3 region has the DNA TGTGCCAGCTCACACAATAACAGTCTGGGGGGAAATCAGCCCCAGCATTTT. This codes for CASSHNNSLGGNQPQHF. The chain recombines TRBV18 with TRBJ1-5, with D possibly being TRBD1 (5 bases). Germline CDR1 and CDR2: KGHSH and LQKENI. V was shortened by 4 bases and J by 4 bases, with 20 bases between the two germline ends. The CDR3 is 17 residues long.

This sequence joins TRBV5-3 and TRBJ1-5; D possibly corresponds to TRBD1 (5 bases). TRBV5-3 is marked as an open reading frame, function uncertain. There are 14 residues in the CDR3. V was shortened by 1 base and J by 4 bases, with 9 bases between the two germline ends. The DNA of the CDR3 is TGTGCCAGAAGCTTGTACACAGGAAATCAGCCCCAGCATTTT. Amino acid sequence: CARSLYTGNQPQHF.

The genes are TRBV5-6 and TRBJ2-3; 8 positions match TRBD2. With V trimmed by 0 bases and J by 4 bases, 1 base remained unmatched. In germline, CDR1 is SGHDT, CDR2 YYEEEE. The CDR3 consists of 14 residues. The CDR3 sequence: CASSLDGGADTQYF. CDR3 nucleotides: TGTGCCAGCAGCTTGGACGGGGGGGCAGATACGCAGTATTTT.

The rearrangement links TRBV11-2 to TRBJ1-2, with 7 positions matching TRBD1. Germline trimming cut 1 base from V and 10 bases from J; bases unmatched to any gene: 3. This CDR3 contains 12 residues. Germline lookup yields CDR1 SGHAT and CDR2 FQNNGV. DNA of the CDR3: TGTGCCAGCAGCTTAGGGACAGGCGACTACACCTTC. Translation gives CASSLGTGDYTF.

The chain recombines TRBV7-8 with TRBJ1-2; TRBD1 matches at 10 bases. Germline loops: CDR1 SGHVS, CDR2 FQNEAQ. V lost 3 bases, J lost 6 bases, and 4 bases stayed unmatched. The length of the CDR3 is 14 residues. The CDR3 sequence is CASSFGTGVNGYTF. The CDR3 bases are TGTGCCAGCAGCTTTGGGACAGGGGTCAATGGCTACACCTTC.

This sequence joins TRBV12-3 or TRBV12-4 and TRBJ1-4; no reliable D call. The V end was cut by 5 bases, the J end by 11 bases, with 15 bases between. This CDR3 spans 13 amino acids. CDR3 DNA: TGTGCCAGCAGTCCCCTCCCGTTCGTCAAACTGTTTTTT. Amino acid sequence: CASSPLPFVKLFF.

V and J are TRBV21-1 and TRBJ1-2; the listed D gene, TRBD1, was not tested against the DNA. TRBV21-1 represents a pseudogene. CDR3 length: 14 residues. In DNA form, the CDR3 reads TGTGCCAGCAGCACTCGGACAGGGCTCTATGGCTACACCTTC. This translates into CASSTRTGLYGYTF.

The chain is built from TRBV5-1 and TRBJ2-7; TRBD1 is a possible D gene (6 bases). There are 15 residues in the CDR3. Deletions cut 0 bases from V and 2 bases from J, with 12 bases between. Looked up from germline, CDR1 is SGHRS and CDR2 is YFSETQ. CDR3 in DNA: TGCGCCAGCAGCTTGGACGGCAGGGGTGCCTACGAGCAGTACTTC. It yields the protein CASSLDGRGAYEQYF. Drawing the rest from reference TRBV5-1 and TRBJ2-7, the complete variable domain is KAGVTQTPRYLIKTRGQQVTLSCSPISGHRSVSWYQQTPGQGLQFLFEYFSETQRNKGNFPGRFSGRQFSNSRSEMNVSTLELGDSALYLCASSLDGRGAYEQYFGPGTRLTVT.

The chain has TRBV5-1 and TRBJ1-6; 8 bases are shared with TRBD1. After removal of 5 bases from V and 8 bases from J, the junction contained 15 bases not matched to a gene. This CDR3 is built from 17 residues. Germline V gene data show CDR1 as SGHRS and CDR2 as YFSETQ. The CDR3, as DNA: TGCGCCAGCAGGGCCGGGTCTAGGACAGGGTTTGATTCACCCCTCCACTTT. Protein product: CASRAGSRTGFDSPLHF.

The V call is TRBV11-2, the J call TRBJ2-1, with D perhaps TRBD2 (6 bases). CDR3 length: 17 amino acids. Germline CDR1 SGHAT, CDR2 FQNNGV. With 3 bases removed from V and 4 bases from J, the gap between germline ends came to 19 bases. As DNA, the CDR3 is TGTGCCAGCAGCTTCCGGGCGGGGACGGAAGTTTACAATGAGCAGTTCTTC. It specifies CASSFRAGTEVYNEQFF.

The genes are TRBV5-1 and TRBJ2-1, with 9 positions matching TRBD1. The trim removed 4 bases at V and 6 bases at J, leaving 8 bases unmatched. Looked up from germline, CDR1 is SGHRS and CDR2 is YFSETQ. CDR3 length: 15 amino acids. The CDR3 sequence is CASSEPGQGFNEQFF. The CDR3 nucleotides read TGCGCCAGCAGCGAACCGGGACAGGGTTTCAATGAGCAGTTCTTC.

V is TRBV11-2 and J is TRBJ2-7; TRBD1 matches at 8 bases. The CDR3 has 13 amino acids. J gave up 1 base and V 8 bases, and 4 bases lay outside the gene matches. Per the germline V gene, CDR1 is SGHAT and CDR2 is FQNNGV. The DNA of the CDR3 is TGTGCCAGCGGAACAGGGGGTTCCTACGAGCAGTACTTC. Its translation is CASGTGGSYEQYF.

V gene TRBV27 combines with J gene TRBJ1-6, with TRBD1 as a possible D gene (6 bases). This CDR3 has 15 amino acids. The ends were cut back, 7 bases at V and 9 bases at J, with 19 bases in the middle. Germline V gene sequence: CDR1 MNHEY, CDR2 SMNVEV (reference sequence). The CDR3 DNA is TGTGCCAGCAAACACGGACAGATAGTTGTTTCACCCCTCCACTTT. Translation gives CASKHGQIVVSPLHF.

This clone was seen only a few times. The chain couples TRBV5-1 to TRBJ2-6; 7 bases fit TRBD1. The CDR3 extends over 17 amino acids. Germline CDR1 SGHRS, CDR2 YFSETQ. V shed 2 bases and J 3 bases; nucleotides not matched to a gene: 8. The CDR3 spells CASSLLTGFGGANVLTF. CDR3 coding DNA: TGCGCCAGCAGCTTACTGACAGGGTTCGGTGGGGCCAACGTCCTGACTTTC. Supplemented by reference TRBV5-1 and TRBJ2-6, the full variable domain reads KAGVTQTPRYLIKTRGQQVTLSCSPISGHRSVSWYQQTPGQGLQFLFEYFSETQRNKGNFPGRFSGRQFSNSRSEMNVSTLELGDSALYLCASSLLTGFGGANVLTFGAGSRLTVL.

The V and J genes are TRBV5-1 and TRBJ1-4; D not resolved. Per germline, CDR1 SGHRS and CDR2 YFSETQ. V lost 0 bases, J lost 7 bases, and 7 bases lay in between. This CDR3 is built from 13 residues. CDR3 DNA sequence: TGCGCCAGCAGCTTGGCCGCCAGTGAAAAACTGTTTTTT. Translated: CASSLAASEKLFF.

The chain recombines TRBV15 with TRBJ2-1; D is perhaps TRBD2 (6 bases). V was trimmed by 6 bases and J by 6 bases, leaving 15 bases between them. CDR3 length: 14 residues. CDR1 and CDR2 from the germline V gene are LNHNV and YYDKDF (reference sequence). CDR3 amino acids: CATRRPGVVNEQFF. CDR3 sequence (DNA): TGTGCCACCAGGCGTCCGGGGGTCGTCAATGAGCAGTTCTTC. The full variable domain, with the rest looked up from reference TRBV15 and TRBJ2-1, is DAMVIQNPRYQVTQFGKPVTLSCSQTLNHNVMYWYQQKSSQAPKLLFHYYDKDFNNEADTPDNFQSRRPNTSFCFLDIRSPGLGDTAMYLCATRRPGVVNEQFFGPGTRLTVL.

This clone was detected only a few times. V is TRBV19 and J is TRBJ2-1, with D perhaps TRBD1 (5 bases). The V and J ends lost 3 bases and 4 bases respectively, with 19 bases between them. The CDR3 covers 17 residues. Per germline, CDR1 LNHDA and CDR2 SQIVND (reference sequence). In nucleotides, the CDR3 is TGTGCCAGTAGTATCTTCGGTACATCTAGGGGATACAATGAGCAGTTCTTC. Its translation: CASSIFGTSRGYNEQFF. Using reference TRBV19 and TRBJ2-1 for the parts outside the CDR3, the full variable domain is DGGITQSPKYLFRKEGQNVTLSCEQNLNHDAMYWYRQDPGQGLRLIYYSQIVNDFQKGDIAEGYSVSREKKESFPLTVTSAQKNPTAFYLCASSIFGTSRGYNEQFFGPGTRLTVL.

V usage is TRBV4-1 and J usage is TRBJ2-7; 7 positions match TRBD1. The CDR3 has 12 residues. Trimming removed 10 bases from V and 2 bases from J; junction bases left unmatched: 5. Germline CDR1 MGHRA, CDR2 YSYEKL. CDR3 sequence: CATQGDTYEQYF. The CDR3 nucleotides read TGCGCCACCCAGGGGGATACCTACGAGCAGTACTTC.

This clone appeared a single time. The rearrangement links TRBV4-3 to TRBJ1-6; no reliable D call. Trimming left V 0 bases short and J 9 bases short, with 12 bases between. The germline gives CDR1 LGHNA, CDR2 YSLEER. The CDR3 length is 15 residues. The CDR3 here is CASSQDRGFGSPLHF. The DNA of the CDR3 is TGCGCCAGCAGCCAAGACCGGGGATTTGGTTCACCCCTCCACTTT.

The J gene is TRBJ1-1, the V gene TRBV9; D possibly corresponds to TRBD1 (5 bases). Germline CDR1 SGDLS, CDR2 YYNGEE. The CDR3 has 14 residues. V lost 3 bases to trimming and J lost 0 bases, with 9 bases between them. This chain's CDR3 is CASSATEMNTEAFF. The DNA for the CDR3 is TGTGCCAGCAGCGCGACAGAAATGAACACTGAAGCTTTCTTT. Drawing the rest from reference TRBV9 and TRBJ1-1, the complete variable domain is DSGVTQTPKHLITATGQRVTLRCSPRSGDLSVYWYQQSLDQGLQFLIQYYNGEERAKGNILERFSAQQFPDLHSELNLSSLELGDSALYFCASSATEMNTEAFFGQGTRLTVV.

The sample holds one count of this clone. This chain links TRBV2 with TRBJ2-1; TRBD2 matches 9 bases. This CDR3 is 14 amino acids long. Germline CDR1 is SNHLY and CDR2 is FYNNEI. With V trimmed by 4 bases and J by 7 bases, 5 bases remained unmatched. For the CDR3, the DNA is TGTGCCAGCAGTGGCGGGGGGGCCGGTAATGAGCAGTTCTTC. As protein: CASSGGGAGNEQFF.

The V and J genes are TRBV3-1 (or the pseudogene TRBV3-2) and TRBJ2-4; 9 bases map to TRBD2. J lost 6 bases, V lost 2 bases, and 5 bases had no gene match. Germline values: CDR1 LGHDT, CDR2 YNNKEL (reference sequence). The CDR3 contains 15 residues. DNA of the CDR3: TGTGCCAGCAGCCAAAAGCGGGGGGCGGGAAACATTCAGTACTTC. Its translation is CASSQKRGAGNIQYF.

The chain joins TRBV7-2 to TRBJ1-6; D is unclear. Between the trimmed V and J ends, which lost 5 bases and 2 bases, there was a span of 16 bases. The germline V gene has CDR1 SGHTA and CDR2 FQGNSA. This CDR3 has 17 amino acids. The CDR3, as DNA: TGTGCCAGCAGCCCGATTATAGACGGGACCTATAATTCACCCCTCCACTTT. Its protein is CASSPIIDGTYNSPLHF.